These 22 T cell receptor beta chains share one sample of origin, sequenced in a study of shared clonotypes between healthy human individuals (dated by TCRdb to the early 2020s). Library preparation used the immunoSEQ multiplex PCR assay. Held by TCRdb, this immuneACCESS table contains in-frame sequences only and omits some clones. Under half of the omission traces to an unresolved V gene where checked; the cause of the rest is unknown. Counted in this sample were more than 900,000 clones; approximately 80% of them appeared once. Of the sample, 0.5% to 0.65% falls within the top ten clones. Input material: memory CD4+ T cells from PBMCs. The cell subset or site label corresponds to: CD45RA-negative fraction. These receptor sequences come from a young man in good health. Some clones in this sample may be carry-over from other donors' samples.

Details on this clone: Other DNA sequences in the same sample also yield this CDR3. The V call is TRBV5-6, the J call TRBJ2-3, with no clear D. The length of the CDR3 is 12 residues. The germline gives CDR1 SGHDT, CDR2 YYEEEE. Trimming removed 0 bases from V and 6 bases from J, with 5 bases in between. DNA of the CDR3: TGTGCCAGCAGCTTGGATACGGATACGCAGTATTTT. Translating gives CASSLDTDTQYF. Combining the CDR3 with reference TRBV5-6 and TRBJ2-3 gives the whole variable domain DAGVTQSPTHLIKTRGQQVTLRCSPKSGHDTVSWYQQALGQGPQFIFQYYEEEERQRGNFPDRFSGHQFPNYSSELNVNALLLGDSALYLCASSLDTDTQYFGPGTRLTVL.

The chain couples TRBV6-1 to TRBJ1-2, with D perhaps matching TRBD1 (5 bases). V was shortened by 6 bases and J by 7 bases, with 12 bases between the two germline ends. Looked up from germline, CDR1 is MNHNS and CDR2 is SASEGT. This CDR3 spans 12 amino acids. In nucleotides, the CDR3 is TGTGCCAGCAGGCCGACAGCTTCTGGCTACACCTTC. It specifies CASRPTASGYTF.

The count of this clone is one. The rearrangement joins TRBV7-9 to TRBJ1-2, with unresolved D. The length of the CDR3 is 13 residues. The V and J ends lost 1 base and 8 bases respectively, with 11 bases between them. Germline assignment: CDR1 SEHNR and CDR2 FQNEAQ (reference sequence). DNA of the CDR3: TGTGCCAGCAGCTTAGGGGTCAGAGGGGGCTACACCTTC. Amino acids: CASSLGVRGGYTF. The variable domain in full, completed from reference TRBV7-9 and TRBJ1-2, reads DTGVSQNPRHKITKRGQNVTFRCDPISEHNRLYWYRQTLGQGPEFLTYFQNEAQLEKSRLLSDRFSAERPKGSFSTLEIQRTEQGDSAMYLCASSLGVRGGYTFGSGTRLTVV.

Details on this clone: Other DNA sequences in the same sample also yield this CDR3. The rearrangement links TRBV7-6 to TRBJ2-1; 9 bases line up with TRBD2. The CDR3 extends over 17 amino acids. The V segment lost 0 bases and the J segment 2 bases; nucleotides outside the gene matches: 5. CDR1 is SGHVS and CDR2 is FNYEAQ in the germline V gene. The CDR3 here is CASSLAGGRAPYNEQFF. The CDR3 DNA is TGTGCCAGCAGCTTAGCGGGCGGGAGGGCCCCCTACAATGAGCAGTTCTTC.

As concerns this clone: A single base separates this from a much larger clone, so it may be a read error. V usage is TRBV7-2 and J usage is TRBJ2-1, with D hard to call. From germline, CDR1 is SGHTA and CDR2 FQGNSA. This CDR3 comprises 13 residues. V lost 5 bases and J 5 bases, leaving 10 bases between the germline ends. The CDR3 region has the DNA TGTGCCAGCAGCCCTGGACGGAACAATGAGCAGTTCTTC. Its translation: CASSPGRNNEQFF.

CDR3 sequence reads: CASSADTSGTYEQYF. DNA of the CDR3: TGTGCCAGCAGCGCCGATACTAGCGGAACCTACGAGCAGTACTTC. The J gene is TRBJ2-7, the V gene TRBV9, with 8 bases lining up with TRBD2. Germline loops: CDR1 SGDLS, CDR2 YYNGEE. The CDR3 consists of 15 residues. The V and J ends lost 3 bases and 2 bases, in that order; junction bases with no gene match: 7. Together with reference TRBV9 and TRBJ2-7, the CDR3 gives the full variable domain: DSGVTQTPKHLITATGQRVTLRCSPRSGDLSVYWYQQSLDQGLQFLIQYYNGEERAKGNILERFSAQQFPDLHSELNLSSLELGDSALYFCASSADTSGTYEQYFGPGTRLTVT.

This clone was recorded many times. CDR3 loop: CAISETQNTEAFF. The CDR3 coding sequence is TGTGCCATCAGTGAGACGCAGAACACTGAAGCTTTCTTT. V and J are TRBV10-3 and TRBJ1-1; no reliable D call. Germline lookup yields CDR1 ENHRY and CDR2 SYGVKD. V was shortened by 2 bases and J by 1 base, with 5 bases between the two germline ends. The CDR3 runs to 13 residues.

This clone was detected only a few times. The chain carries TRBV30 and TRBJ1-5; no clear D. The CDR3 runs to 14 residues. Per germline, CDR1 GTSNPN and CDR2 SVGIG (reference sequence). Trimming removed 5 bases from V and 0 bases from J, with 11 bases in between. The CDR3 loop reads CAWGHTNSNQPQHF. CDR3 nucleotides: TGTGCCTGGGGCCACACCAATAGCAATCAGCCCCAGCATTTT. The full variable domain, in which reference TRBV30 and TRBJ1-5 provide the parts outside the CDR3, is SQTIHQWPATLVQPVGSPLSLECTVEGTSNPNLYWYRQAAGRGLQLLFYSVGIGQISSEVPQNLSASRPQDRQFILSSKKLLLSDSGFYLCAWGHTNSNQPQHFGDGTRLSIL.

This clone is a singleton in its sample. V and J are TRBV6-5 and TRBJ1-1, with 9 positions matching TRBD1. Looked up from germline, CDR1 is MNHEY and CDR2 is SVGAGI. Trimming took 6 bases from V and 5 from J; bases not matched to a gene: 7. The CDR3 runs 14 residues. CDR3 residues: CASSPGTGRTEAFF. The CDR3 coding sequence is TGTGCCAGCAGCCCCGGGACAGGGCGGACTGAAGCTTTCTTT.

The chain is built from TRBV7-2 and TRBJ2-7, with D perhaps TRBD1 (6 bases). V was trimmed by 6 bases and J by 4 bases, leaving 22 bases between them. Germline-derived CDR1 and CDR2 are SGHTA and FQGNSA. The CDR3 contains 16 residues. CDR3 coding DNA: TGTGCCAGCAGTCAGGGGCGTCGGGGTCTAACTTACGAGCAGTACTTC. It encodes CASSQGRRGLTYEQYF.

The chain couples TRBV4-2 to TRBJ2-1; 7 positions agree with TRBD2. Germline V lookup: CDR1 LGHNA, CDR2 YNFKEQ. The CDR3 runs 15 residues. V dropped 2 bases and J dropped 5; count of bases not matched to a gene: 6. The CDR3 bases are TGTGCCAGCAGCCAACGGGCGGGAGACCACAATGAGCAGTTCTTC. It yields the protein CASSQRAGDHNEQFF.

This chain connects TRBV7-9 to TRBJ1-4, with 9 bases that match TRBD1. V was clipped by 5 bases and J by 6 bases; unmatched bases: 10. The CDR3 runs to 16 residues. Germline CDR1 SEHNR, CDR2 FQNEAQ (reference sequence). CDR3 DNA sequence: TGTGCCAGCAGCCCGCAACCGGGACAGGGAGATGAAAAACTGTTTTTT. It translates to CASSPQPGQGDEKLFF.

The chain is built from TRBV5-1 and TRBJ2-5, with 11 bases that match TRBD1. V lost 4 bases to trimming and J lost 2 bases; unmatched junction nucleotides: 7. Germline V gene lookup returns CDR1 SGHRS and CDR2 YFSETQ. This CDR3 region has 16 residues. CDR3 protein: CASSQPDRGRQETQYF. Written as DNA, the CDR3 is TGCGCCAGCAGCCAACCGGACAGGGGGCGTCAAGAGACCCAGTACTTC.

This chain joins TRBV6-6 and TRBJ2-1, with D perhaps matching TRBD2 (5 bases). The germline V gene encodes CDR1 MNHNY and CDR2 SVGAGI (reference sequence). The germline V and J ends were trimmed by 10 bases and 12 bases, with 25 bases remaining between them. This CDR3 region has 14 residues. The CDR3 sequence is CATLSGSGPGRQFF. Written as DNA, the CDR3 is TGTGCCACCTTAAGTGGGTCCGGCCCTGGGAGGCAGTTCTTC.

The gene calls are TRBV27 and TRBJ2-4; 9 nucleotides align to TRBD2. CDR1 and CDR2 (germline): MNHEY, SMNVEV (reference sequence). V lost 5 bases and J lost 7; bases outside the gene matches: 3. The CDR3 runs 13 residues. The CDR3 loop reads CASSRSGSNIQYF. In DNA form, the CDR3 reads TGTGCCAGCAGTCGTAGCGGGAGCAACATTCAGTACTTC.

J is TRBJ2-7 and V is TRBV6-5, with 8 nucleotides matching TRBD1. This CDR3 is built from 15 residues. The germline CDR1 and CDR2 sequences are MNHEY and SVGAGI. With V trimmed by 0 bases and J by 4 bases, 5 bases remained unmatched. This CDR3 reads CASSYSSQGAYEQYF. CDR3 bases: TGTGCCAGCAGTTACTCGAGTCAGGGGGCATACGAGCAGTACTTC.

This chain uses TRBV19 with TRBJ1-1; the D gene is possibly TRBD1 (5 bases). The CDR3 loop spans 14 amino acids. In germline, CDR1 is LNHDA, CDR2 SQIVND (reference sequence). Trimming removed 7 bases from V and 4 bases from J, with 16 bases in between. Here the CDR3 DNA reads TGTGCCAGTACCCCAACCCCAGGGAGCACTGAAGCTTTCTTT. This gives the protein CASTPTPGSTEAFF.

V and J are TRBV28 and TRBJ2-7; TRBD2 matches 7 bases. Trimming cost V 2 bases and J 4 bases; bases outside gene matches: 17. Looked up from germline, CDR1 is MDHEN and CDR2 is SYDVKM. This CDR3 region has 18 residues. In DNA, the CDR3 is TGTGCCAGCAGTTTAATGTCCTCGTGGGCGGGAGTAATGTACGAGCAGTACTTC. This translates into CASSLMSSWAGVMYEQYF.

This clone was counted once. J is TRBJ2-1 and V is TRBV27; TRBD2 is a possible D gene (6 bases). Trimming took 5 bases from V and 7 from J, leaving 21 bases between them. This CDR3 has 16 residues. The germline V gene encodes CDR1 MNHEY and CDR2 SMNVEV (reference sequence). CDR3 protein: CASSGNLRWGRNEQFF. In DNA form, the CDR3 reads TGTGCCAGCAGTGGTAACCTCCGGTGGGGGAGGAATGAGCAGTTCTTC.

The chain combines TRBV19 with TRBJ2-7, with unresolved D. Germline values: CDR1 LNHDA, CDR2 SQIVND (reference sequence). The CDR3 runs to 13 residues. With 5 bases removed from V and 3 bases from J, the gap between germline ends came to 11 bases. The CDR3 is CASSLLTGYEQYF. CDR3 nucleotide sequence: TGTGCCAGTAGTCTCTTGACGGGCTACGAGCAGTACTTC.

V usage is TRBV11-2 and J usage is TRBJ1-6; 11 bases match TRBD1. Germline V lookup: CDR1 SGHAT, CDR2 FQNNGV. V gave up 5 bases and J gave up 10 bases; unmatched junction bases: 7. The CDR3 spans 15 residues. The CDR3 DNA follows: TGTGCCAGCAGCGCAATCCGGGACAGGGGGTCACCCCTCCACTTT. Residues: CASSAIRDRGSPLHF. Combining the CDR3 with reference TRBV11-2 and TRBJ1-6 gives the whole variable domain EAGVAQSPRYKIIEKRQSVAFWCNPISGHATLYWYQQILGQGPKLLIQFQNNGVVDDSQLPKDRFSAERLKGVDSTLKIQPAKLEDSAVYLCASSAIRDRGSPLHFGNGTRLTVT.

The chain joins TRBV2 to TRBJ1-4; unclear D gene. CDR1 is SNHLY, CDR2 FYNNEI, per germline. V was trimmed by 1 base and J by 8 bases, leaving 8 bases between them. This CDR3 has 13 residues. Here the CDR3 reads CASSEGQREKLFF. The CDR3 DNA follows: TGTGCCAGCAGTGAAGGGCAGCGAGAAAAACTGTTTTTT. Using reference TRBV2 and TRBJ1-4 for the parts outside the CDR3, the full variable domain is EPEVTQTPSHQVTQMGQEVILRCVPISNHLYFYWYRQILGQKVEFLVSFYNNEISEKSEIFDDQFSVERPDGSNFTLKIRSTKLEDSAMYFCASSEGQREKLFFGSGTQLSVL.